These T cell receptor beta chains were read from a single sample in a study of glioma-infiltrating T cells. MiXCR, run by TCRdb on the multiplex PCR reads, gives a single entry per CDR3 protein. The sample carries a few hundred thousand distinct CDR3 sequences, more than 35% recorded once. Sequenced: glioma tissue, nonneoplastic brain tissue, or PBMCs (not recorded which). Source of these receptors: a human donor with low-grade glioma or glioblastoma, undergoing nonglioma brain surgery, or in good health (not recorded which). Each CDR3 is given with its conserved first and last residue. D genes are given only for firm matches. Size tells how often a clone was seen (once, few, many) or the class of an expanded clone, and some rows leave it out.

CAIRQKRVPGEKLFF	TGTGCCATCCGGCAGAAACGGGTCCCCGGTGAAAAACTGTTTTTT	TRBV28	TRBJ1-4	many	NA
CASSTFSMGRRRAGCEQYF	TGTGCCAGCAGTACCTTCAGTATGGGACGGCGCCGGGCAGGGTGCGAGCAGTACTTC	TRBV6-1	TRBJ2-7	NA	NA
CASTRDRFSYEQYF	TGTGCCAGCACAAGGGACAGGTTCTCCTACGAGCAGTACTTC	TRBV11-2	TRBJ2-7	NA	TRBD1
CASSLGWRYTF	TGTGCCAGCAGCTTAGGCTGGCGCTACACCTTC	TRBV2	TRBJ1-2	few	NA
CASSYSSEGAGYTF	TGTGCCAGCAGTTACTCGAGTGAGGGGGCTGGCTACACCTTC	TRBV6-5	TRBJ1-2	NA	TRBD1
CASNLWSGKADEQFF	TGTGCCAGCAACCTCTGGTCGGGGAAGGCAGATGAGCAGTTCTTC	TRBV6-1	TRBJ2-1	many	NA
CASRSGQGNTEAFF	TGTGCCAGCAGATCGGGACAGGGCAACACTGAAGCTTTCTTT	TRBV28	TRBJ1-1	many	TRBD1
CASLTYTGDSYNEQFF	TGTGCCAGCCTGACCTATACAGGGGACTCCTACAATGAGCAGTTCTTC	TRBV28	TRBJ2-1	few	TRBD1
CSAWDFYEQYF	TGCAGTGCTTGGGACTTTTACGAGCAGTACTTC	TRBV20-1	TRBJ2-7	few	NA
CASSQDRGAGANVLTF	TGCGCCAGCAGCCAAGATAGGGGCGCTGGGGCCAACGTCCTGACTTTC	TRBV4-3	TRBJ2-6	few	NA
CASSHPPQGSYEQYF	TGCGCCAGCAGCCACCCTCCCCAGGGCTCCTACGAGCAGTACTTC	TRBV4-1	TRBJ2-7	NA	NA
CASRTGGAGANVLTF	TGTGCCAGCAGGACAGGGGGCGCTGGGGCCAACGTCCTGACTTTC	TRBV28	TRBJ2-6	few	TRBD1
CSAPGTYNQPQHF	TGCAGTGCCCCTGGGACTTACAATCAGCCCCAGCATTTT	TRBV20-1	TRBJ1-5	NA	NA
CASRPGQGRTDTQYF	TGTGCCAGTAGACCCGGACAGGGAAGGACAGATACGCAGTATTTT	TRBV19	TRBJ2-3	few	TRBD1
CSAPDYRTAGELFF	TGCAGTGCTCCCGATTACCGCACCGCCGGGGAGCTGTTTTTT	TRBV20-1	TRBJ2-2	NA	NA
CASSLTGNGNKPQHF	TGTGCCAGCAGTTTAACCGGAAACGGCAATAAGCCCCAGCATTTT	TRBV6-1	TRBJ1-5	NA	NA
CSLGRNNQPQHF	TGCAGCCTCGGGAGGAACAATCAGCCCCAGCATTTT	TRBV20-1	TRBJ1-5	many	NA
CASRRYAGRSGTGELFF	TGTGCCAGCAGAAGGTACGCGGGAAGGTCAGGCACCGGGGAGCTGTTTTTT	TRBV6-2/TRBV6-3	TRBJ2-2	NA	NA
CASSLNLSSLSYEQYF	TGTGCCAGCAGTTTGAACCTTTCCTCTCTATCCTACGAGCAGTACTTC	TRBV27	TRBJ2-7	NA	NA
CASSFNGGQETQYF	TGTGCCAGCAGCTTTAATGGAGGCCAAGAGACCCAGTACTTC	TRBV7-2	TRBJ2-5	many	NA
CATSGGTDAYEQYF	TGTGCCACCAGCGGAGGGACAGACGCCTACGAGCAGTACTTC	TRBV15	TRBJ2-7	many	NA
CASSPFPGLAGHLSYEQYF	TGTGCCAGCAGTCCCTTCCCGGGACTAGCGGGCCATCTCTCCTACGAGCAGTACTTC	TRBV28	TRBJ2-7	few	TRBD2
CASSYRRGTPRGYTF	TGTGCCAGCAGTTACCGTCGGGGCACCCCTAGGGGCTACACCTTC	TRBV6-2/TRBV6-3	TRBJ1-2	many	NA
CSARKLATDTQYF	TGCAGTGCTAGGAAACTAGCCACAGATACGCAGTATTTT	TRBV20-1	TRBJ2-3	many	NA
CASTSPTGLHGYTF	TGTGCCAGCACCTCCCCGACAGGGCTTCACGGCTACACCTTC	TRBV28	TRBJ1-2	many	TRBD1
CSVEIMLAGDGQFF	TGCAGCGTTGAAATCATGCTAGCGGGAGACGGGCAGTTCTTC	TRBV29-1	TRBJ2-1	NA	TRBD2
CASSVDSWGAYEQYF	TGTGCCAGCAGCGTTGACTCTTGGGGGGCCTACGAGCAGTACTTC	TRBV7-2	TRBJ2-7	NA	NA
CASSPRGGWEAQYF	TGTGCCAGCAGCCCCCGGGGAGGGTGGGAGGCCCAGTACTTC	TRBV7-2	TRBJ2-5	NA	TRBD2
CASTPTPQIGRGYTF	TGTGCCAGTACCCCTACCCCGCAGATTGGGAGGGGCTACACCTTC	TRBV19	TRBJ1-2	NA	NA
CASNLVTTSPSLFF	TGTGCCAGCAACTTAGTCACCACTAGCCCCAGTTTGTTCTTC	TRBV7-8	TRBJ2-1	NA	NA
CASSQHNRLASNTGELFF	TGTGCCAGCAGCCAACACAACCGACTAGCGTCAAACACCGGGGAGCTGTTTTTT	TRBV5-4	TRBJ2-2	NA	TRBD2
CASSPPGLGVPDTQYF	TGTGCCAGCAGCCCACCGGGACTAGGAGTCCCAGATACGCAGTATTTT	TRBV3-1	TRBJ2-3	NA	TRBD2
CASSQEILLSQETQYF	TGTGCCAGCAGCCAAGAAATCCTCCTATCACAAGAGACCCAGTACTTC	TRBV4-2	TRBJ2-5	few	NA
CASSVDRGTNQPQHF	TGTGCCAGCAGCGTTGACAGGGGGACCAATCAGCCCCAGCATTTT	TRBV7-2	TRBJ1-5	many	TRBD1
CASSEGGHQPQHF	TGCGCCAGCAGCGAGGGGGGCCATCAGCCCCAGCATTTT	TRBV4-1	TRBJ1-5	NA	NA
CASSQGAGGFQETQYF	TGCGCCAGCAGCCAAGGTGCGGGAGGCTTCCAAGAGACCCAGTACTTC	TRBV4-1	TRBJ2-5	few	TRBD2